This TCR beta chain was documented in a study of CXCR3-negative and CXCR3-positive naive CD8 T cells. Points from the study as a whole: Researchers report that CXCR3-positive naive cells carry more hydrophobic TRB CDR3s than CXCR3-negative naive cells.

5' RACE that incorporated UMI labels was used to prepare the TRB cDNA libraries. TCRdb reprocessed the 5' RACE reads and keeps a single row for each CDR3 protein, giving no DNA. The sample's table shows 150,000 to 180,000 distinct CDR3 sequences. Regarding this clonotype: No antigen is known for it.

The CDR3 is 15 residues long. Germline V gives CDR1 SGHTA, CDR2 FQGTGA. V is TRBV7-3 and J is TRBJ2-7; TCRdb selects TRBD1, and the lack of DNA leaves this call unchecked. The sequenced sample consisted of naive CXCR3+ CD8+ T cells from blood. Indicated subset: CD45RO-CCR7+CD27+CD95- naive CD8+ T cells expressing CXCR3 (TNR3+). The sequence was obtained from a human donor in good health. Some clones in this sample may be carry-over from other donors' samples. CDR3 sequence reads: CASSLTGGHLYEQYF. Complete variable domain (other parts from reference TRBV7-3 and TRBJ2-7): GAGVSQTPSNKVTEKGKYVELRCDPISGHTALYWYRQSLGQGPEFLIYFQGTGAADDSGLPNDRFFAVRPEGSVSTLKIQRTERGDSAVYLCASSLTGGHLYEQYFGPGTRLTVT.